This T cell receptor beta chain derives from a study of cytomegalovirus exposure and HLA in healthy donors. The germline V and J ends were trimmed by 4 bases and 5 bases, with 21 bases remaining between them. The CDR3 runs 16 residues. Germline V gene lookup returns CDR1 LGHNA and CDR2 YNFKEQ. This clone has a handful of counts. The PCR had 60 Vbeta and 13 Jbeta primers. Original processing methods: In a later analysis, around 10 million of tens of millions of unique beta chains occurred in at least two donors. Only in-frame clones appear in the TCRdb table, and some are missing; sequencing was by immunoSEQ multiplex PCR. V, J and clone size reflect that table, while D and trimming were determined from the DNA. Among about 98,000 clones, over 70% were seen once, and the ten largest hold 10% to 11%.

The V call is TRBV4-2, the J call TRBJ2-7; D perhaps matches TRBD2 (5 bases). This clonotype was sampled from a man aged 18-30 years in good health and CMV-seropositive. The specimen sequenced was PBMCs. In DNA, the CDR3 is TGTGCCAGCAGCCCGTCCAGGAACCCCTTCGGGAACGAGCAGTACTTC. It specifies CASSPSRNPFGNEQYF.